This T cell receptor (beta chain) came from a study of blood T cells in healthy people across ages. In each sample, at least 7 million PBMCs were isolated. Total RNA was extracted at no less than 6 micrograms per sample. Using a J-beta primer mix together with a sample-barcoded 5' primer, a second PCR was run for about 6 to 11 cycles. TCRdb ran MiXCR on the 5' RACE reads and lists one entry per CDR3 protein. The sample has roughly 1.5 million distinct CDR3 sequences, less than 45% seen once. In germline, CDR1 is MNHEY, CDR2 SVGAGI. The CDR3 has 15 amino acids. With V trimmed by 6 bases and J by 2 bases, 6 bases remained unmatched.

This clonotype originated in a woman between 18 and 30 years old in good health. The chain couples TRBV6-5 to TRBJ1-5; 8 positions agree with TRBD1. Source material: blood. This chain's CDR3 is CASSPDRDGNQPQHF. Written as DNA, the CDR3 is TGTGCCAGCAGCCCGGACAGGGATGGCAATCAGCCCCAGCATTTT.